The 17 T cell receptor beta chains listed next were all sequenced from one sample in a study of cytomegalovirus exposure and HLA in healthy donors. In the PCR, 60 Vbeta and 13 Jbeta primers were used. TCRdb's table, derived via immunoSEQ multiplex PCR, lists solely in-frame clones and lacks some. The sample carries about 69,000 clones, about three quarters recorded once. The specimen was PBMCs. The source of these receptors is a man younger than 30 in good health and CMV-seronegative.

As for this clone: Other DNA sequences within the sample encode an identical CDR3. The chain employs TRBV2 and TRBJ2-3, with D unresolved. The CDR3 spans 11 residues. V was clipped by 6 bases and J by 5 bases, with 6 bases between them. Germline V lookup: CDR1 SNHLY, CDR2 FYNNEI. CDR3 nucleotides: TGTGCCAGCAGCCAAATAGATACGCAGTATTTT. Encoded protein: CASSQIDTQYF.

The genes are TRBV5-4 and TRBJ2-5; perhaps TRBD2 as D (7 bases). CDR1 is SGHNT and CDR2 is YYREEE in the germline V gene (reference sequence). Deletions cut 8 bases from V and 0 bases from J, with 17 bases between. CDR3 length: 15 amino acids. The chain's CDR3 is CASGGGHSYQETQYF. In DNA form, the CDR3 reads TGTGCCAGTGGCGGGGGACACTCGTACCAAGAGACCCAGTACTTC.

The gene calls are TRBV5-1 and TRBJ1-4; unclear D gene. The CDR3 has 15 residues. Germline loops: CDR1 SGHRS, CDR2 YFSETQ. With 1 base removed from V and 5 bases from J, the gap between germline ends came to 12 bases. The CDR3 bases are TGCGCCAGCAGCTTGTCCGGAGGCGCAAATGAAAAACTGTTTTTT. It encodes CASSLSGGANEKLFF.

V is TRBV2 and J is TRBJ2-2, with D perhaps matching TRBD1 (6 bases). With 4 bases removed from V and 2 bases from J, the gap between germline ends came to 11 bases. This CDR3 is built from 15 residues. From germline, CDR1 is SNHLY and CDR2 FYNNEI. CDR3 DNA: TGTGCCAGCAGTGTTCAGGGGCTTAACACCGGGGAGCTGTTTTTT. It encodes CASSVQGLNTGELFF.

The sample holds a few counts of this clone. The rearrangement links TRBV10-3 to TRBJ2-5, with TRBD1 identical over 11 bases. Trimming took 6 bases from V and 2 from J; bases not matched to a gene: 2. Germline V gene sequence: CDR1 ENHRY, CDR2 SYGVKD. This CDR3 spans 14 amino acids. In nucleotides, the CDR3 is TGTGCCATCAGCCGGGACAGGGGGCAAGAGACCCAGTACTTC. This codes for CAISRDRGQETQYF.

The V and J genes are TRBV19 and TRBJ1-4, with 9 bases aligning to TRBD1. The CDR3 has 18 amino acids. The ends lost 4 bases at V and 5 bases at J; junction bases unmatched: 14. Germline V gene data show CDR1 as LNHDA and CDR2 as SQIVND (reference sequence). In nucleotides, the CDR3 is TGTGCCAGTAGTACCATAAACCTAGGGACAGGGCCGAATGAAAAACTGTTTTTT. Protein product: CASSTINLGTGPNEKLFF.

This chain joins TRBV28 and TRBJ1-1; the match to TRBD1 covers 7 bases. V shed 8 bases, J shed 0 bases, and the junction held 9 bases outside the gene matches. The CDR3 length is 15 residues. The germline V gene has CDR1 MDHEN and CDR2 SYDVKM. CDR3 nucleotides: TGTGCCAGCCTCCTGAGGGGGCCCCTGAACACTGAAGCTTTCTTT. Encoded protein: CASLLRGPLNTEAFF.

The rearrangement joins TRBV11-3 to TRBJ2-5; the match to TRBD1 covers 7 bases. Germline CDR1 reads SGHNT; CDR2 reads YENEEA. With V trimmed by 5 bases and J by 2 bases, 8 bases remained unmatched. This CDR3 contains 15 residues. CDR3 sequence reads: CASSPGTAEQETQYF. The DNA of the CDR3 is TGTGCCAGCAGCCCAGGGACAGCCGAACAAGAGACCCAGTACTTC. Combining the CDR3 with reference TRBV11-3 and TRBJ2-5 gives the whole variable domain EAGVVQSPRYKIIEKKQPVAFWCNPISGHNTLYWYLQNLGQGPELLIRYENEEAVDDSQLPKDRFSAERLKGVDSTLKIQPAELGDSAVYLCASSPGTAEQETQYFGPGTRLLVL.

The rearrangement uses TRBV2 and TRBJ2-3, with TRBD2 matching 14 bases. The V gene end was trimmed by 7 bases and the J gene end by 5 bases; junction bases not matched to a gene: 5. The CDR3 covers 15 residues. The germline V gene encodes CDR1 SNHLY and CDR2 FYNNEI. CDR3 DNA sequence: TGTGCCAGCAAAGTCGGACTAGCGGGGGGAGATACGCAGTATTTT. Translation gives CASKVGLAGGDTQYF.

V is TRBV4-2 and J is TRBJ2-7, with D maybe TRBD1 (5 bases). V was trimmed by 5 bases and J by 2 bases, leaving 19 bases between them. The CDR3 has 16 amino acids. Germline CDR1 is LGHNA and CDR2 is YNFKEQ. CDR3: CASSYKAQGAPYEQYV. The CDR3, as DNA: TGTGCCAGCAGCTACAAAGCGCAGGGCGCTCCCTACGAGCAGTACGTC.

The V call is TRBV10-3, the J call TRBJ1-5; 7 bases map to TRBD1. The V and J ends lost 0 bases and 5 bases, in that order; junction bases with no gene match: 7. Germline V lookup: CDR1 ENHRY, CDR2 SYGVKD. This CDR3 is built from 16 residues. In nucleotides, the CDR3 is TGTGCCATCAGTGAGTCACAGGGGCCCAAAGATCAGCCCCAGCATTTT. Translation gives CAISESQGPKDQPQHF.

The chain joins TRBV7-9 to TRBJ1-1; 10 nucleotides align to TRBD1. CDR1 and CDR2 (germline): SEHNR, FQNEAQ (reference sequence). The CDR3 runs 16 residues. V was clipped by 5 bases and J by 6 bases; unmatched bases: 12. Written as DNA, the CDR3 is TGTGCCAGCAGCCGTCATTACGACAGGGGGCTCGCTGAAGCTTTCTTT. It encodes CASSRHYDRGLAEAFF.

The chain employs TRBV19 and TRBJ2-1; D gene ambiguous. CDR3 length equals 14 residues. Trimming cost V 5 bases and J 6 bases, with 14 bases left between them. CDR1 is LNHDA and CDR2 is SQIVND in the germline V gene (reference sequence). This chain's CDR3 is CASSAPGTGNEQFF. CDR3 nucleotides: TGTGCCAGTAGTGCCCCGGGTACGGGCAATGAGCAGTTCTTC.

This chain uses TRBV5-1 with TRBJ2-5, with TRBD1 matching 7 bases. Germline trimming cut 4 bases from V and 0 bases from J; bases unmatched to any gene: 6. The CDR3 consists of 15 residues. Germline V gene data show CDR1 as SGHRS and CDR2 as YFSETQ. CDR3 in amino acids: CASSLEDRDQETQYF. The CDR3 bases are TGCGCCAGCAGCCTGGAAGACAGGGACCAAGAGACCCAGTACTTC.

This clone was detected once. The rearrangement uses TRBV7-3 and TRBJ2-5, with D maybe TRBD2 (6 bases). CDR3 length equals 15 residues. Trimming removed 4 bases from V and 4 bases from J, with 16 bases in between. Per the germline V gene, CDR1 is SGHTA and CDR2 is FQGTGA. For the CDR3, the DNA is TGTGCCAGCAGCTACGGGGGTGGGGTAGGAGAGACCCAGTACTTC. The encoded protein is CASSYGGGVGETQYF. Based on the CDR3 plus reference TRBV7-3 and TRBJ2-5, the full variable domain is GAGVSQTPSNKVTEKGKYVELRCDPISGHTALYWYRQSLGQGPEFLIYFQGTGAADDSGLPNDRFFAVRPEGSVSTLKIQRTERGDSAVYLCASSYGGGVGETQYFGPGTRLLVL.

This chain links TRBV27 with TRBJ2-2, with TRBD1 identical over 7 bases. The CDR3 totals 21 residues. Unmatched junction bases numbered 28, after V lost 7 bases and J lost 5 bases. CDR1 and CDR2 (germline): MNHEY, SMNVEV (reference sequence). The CDR3 reads CASMSYLMYGSDRERTGELFF. The CDR3, as DNA: TGTGCCAGCATGTCCTATCTTATGTATGGCTCCGACAGGGAGAGGACCGGGGAGCTGTTTTTT.

The sample holds a few counts of this clone. V gene TRBV5-1 combines with J gene TRBJ2-1; perhaps TRBD2 as D (6 bases). The ends were cut back, 4 bases at V and 7 bases at J, with 18 bases in the middle. The CDR3 consists of 15 residues. CDR1 SGHRS and CDR2 YFSETQ come from the germline V gene. This CDR3 is CASSPIMGGGNEQFF. The CDR3 DNA is TGCGCCAGCAGCCCGATTATGGGGGGTGGAAATGAGCAGTTCTTC.